Shown below are 10 T cell receptor beta chains from a single sample sequenced in a study of cytomegalovirus exposure and HLA in healthy donors. In the PCR, 60 Vbeta and 13 Jbeta primers were used. Assay used: immunoSEQ multiplex PCR; TCRdb lists only in-frame clones, some missing. The data show 60,000 to 70,000 clones, under 85% seen once. Sequencing input: PBMCs. Source of these receptors: a woman in her thirties in good health and CMV-seronegative.

This clone was recorded only once. Relative to the germline gene, one junction end is altered; a read error may explain this. The chain uses TRBV10-3 and TRBJ1-1, with D possibly matching TRBD1 (6 bases). The CDR3 extends over 10 amino acids. From germline, CDR1 is ENHRY and CDR2 SYGVKD. For the CDR3, the DNA is TGTGCCACCCGGGACACCGAAGCTTTCTTT. The encoded protein is CATRDTEAFF.

This clone appeared a few times. The chain recombines TRBV11-2 with TRBJ2-7; TRBD1 matches at 7 bases. J lost 1 base, V lost 0 bases, and 9 bases had no gene match. The CDR3 consists of 17 residues. The germline V gene encodes CDR1 SGHAT and CDR2 FQNNGV. The CDR3 loop reads CASSLDFLAGGSYEQYF. The CDR3 DNA reads as TGTGCCAGCAGCTTAGATTTTTTGGCAGGGGGTTCCTACGAGCAGTACTTC.

This clone was detected only once. The V and J genes are TRBV2 and TRBJ1-5; 7 bases agree with TRBD1. V dropped 8 bases and J dropped 3; count of bases not matched to a gene: 10. The CDR3 sequence is 15 residues long. Germline CDR1 and CDR2: SNHLY and FYNNEI. The CDR3 DNA is TGTGCCAGCTCTCCGGGACAGCTTTTCAATCAGCCCCAGCATTTT. Amino acids: CASSPGQLFNQPQHF.

In DNA, the CDR3 is TGTGCCTGGAGTACCTCCGGGACAGGGGTTTATGAAAAACTGTTTTTT. Amino acid sequence: CAWSTSGTGVYEKLFF. V usage is TRBV30 and J usage is TRBJ1-4, with 10 bases fitting TRBD1. Trimming at V came to 2 bases and at J to 6 bases, leaving 9 bases not matched to a gene. This CDR3 contains 16 residues. Germline CDR1 GTSNPN, CDR2 SVGIG (reference sequence).

With respect to this clone: The same CDR3 arises from other DNA sequences in this sample as well. J is TRBJ1-6 and V is TRBV5-1; 7 positions agree with TRBD1. The length of the CDR3 is 14 residues. J lost 7 bases, V lost 5 bases, and 6 bases had no gene match. In germline, CDR1 is SGHRS, CDR2 YFSETQ. The CDR3 bases are TGCGCCAGCAGGGAGGGGGCGCGGAATTCACCCCTCCACTTT. Translation gives CASREGARNSPLHF.

The chain couples TRBV10-3 to TRBJ1-3; 7 bases line up with TRBD1. Looked up from germline, CDR1 is ENHRY and CDR2 is SYGVKD. The CDR3 length is 16 residues. Germline trimming cut 2 bases from V and 0 bases from J; bases unmatched to any gene: 4. The CDR3 loop is CAISERSGGSGNTIYF. CDR3 coding DNA: TGTGCCATCAGTGAGAGATCAGGGGGCTCTGGAAACACCATATATTTT.

This chain uses TRBV4-2 with TRBJ1-1; TRBD1 might be the D (6 bases). Per germline, CDR1 LGHNA and CDR2 YNFKEQ. The germline V and J ends were trimmed by 0 bases and 3 bases, with 14 bases remaining between them. The CDR3 spans 16 residues. CDR3 sequence: CASSQDPGHLYTEAFF. For the CDR3, the DNA is TGTGCCAGCAGCCAAGACCCGGGACACCTATACACTGAAGCTTTCTTT.

The chain joins TRBV2 to TRBJ2-7, with a weak D call TRBD2 (6 bases). V was shortened by 2 bases and J by 4 bases, with 12 bases between the two germline ends. CDR1 and CDR2 (germline): SNHLY, FYNNEI. The CDR3 has 14 amino acids. For the CDR3, the DNA is TGTGCCAGCAGTGAACAGGCGGGACCTTACGAGCAGTACTTC. Its translation: CASSEQAGPYEQYF.

This chain joins TRBV30 and TRBJ2-1, with TRBD2 identical over 16 bases. Trimming removed 4 bases from V and 7 bases from J; junction bases left unmatched: 10. The CDR3 length is 17 residues. Germline V gene sequence: CDR1 GTSNPN, CDR2 SVGIG (reference sequence). The CDR3 loop reads CAWTTGTSGRAINEQFF. The CDR3 DNA reads as TGTGCCTGGACAACCGGGACTAGCGGGAGGGCAATTAATGAGCAGTTCTTC.

The sample holds a few counts of this clone. The V and J genes are TRBV7-2 and TRBJ2-6; 10 nucleotides match TRBD1. There are 17 residues in the CDR3. Germline CDR1 SGHTA, CDR2 FQGNSA. With 5 bases clipped from V and 2 bases from J, the junction kept 6 bases outside the gene matches. The chain's CDR3 is CASSTTGGGAGANVLTF. The CDR3, as DNA: TGTGCCAGCAGCACGACAGGGGGCGGAGCTGGGGCCAACGTCCTGACTTTC.